Presented here are 28 T cell receptor beta chains from one specimen sequenced in a study of T cells in Graves' hyperthyroidism and ophthalmopathy. Amplification targeted TCR beta CDR3 regions from RNA transcripts. The primer set for the first-round RT-PCR of the TCR CDR3 was HTBI. TCRdb called the multiplex PCR reads again in MiXCR, with one record for every CDR3 protein. The sample has about 420,000 distinct CDR3 sequences, around 14% seen once; the top ten hold around 7.3%. Source material: blood. The receptors here all came from a woman between 18 and 29 years old with Graves' hyperthyroidism.

This clonotype was seen ten or more times. J is TRBJ2-7 and V is TRBV7-9, with 7 bases that match TRBD2. The germline gives CDR1 SEHNR, CDR2 FQNEAQ (reference sequence). The CDR3 has 15 residues. Germline trimming cut 3 bases from V and 5 bases from J; bases unmatched to any gene: 10. CDR3: CASSFLRGVGNEQYF. CDR3 DNA: TGTGCCAGCAGCTTCCTCCGGGGGGTAGGAAACGAGCAGTACTTC.

This clonotype occurred many times. The V call is TRBV9, the J call TRBJ2-7, with D maybe TRBD2 (5 bases). CDR3 size: 14 residues. The germline V gene encodes CDR1 SGDLS and CDR2 YYNGEE. Trimming removed 4 bases from V and 2 bases from J, with 13 bases in between. CDR3 protein: CASSPRGVTYEQYF. The CDR3 DNA reads as TGTGCCAGCAGCCCCCGGGGTGTGACCTACGAGCAGTACTTC.

The rearrangement links TRBV28 to TRBJ2-7; 8 nucleotides align to TRBD1. V trimming: 4 bases; J trimming: 0 bases; junction bases outside the gene matches: 5. Germline lookup yields CDR1 MDHEN and CDR2 SYDVKM. The CDR3 is 15 amino acids. The CDR3, as DNA: TGTGCCAGCAGTTCCCGACAGGGGTACTCCTACGAGCAGTACTTC. Protein sequence: CASSSRQGYSYEQYF.

Ten or more counts support this clonotype. Written as DNA, the CDR3 is TGTGCCAGCAGCTTATGGACAGGTTACAATGAGCAGTTCTTC. Translation: CASSLWTGYNEQFF. V and J are TRBV7-8 and TRBJ2-1; TRBD1 matches at 7 bases. The V segment lost 2 bases and the J segment 4 bases; nucleotides outside the gene matches: 2. Germline CDR1 and CDR2: SGHVS and FQNEAQ. The CDR3 extends over 14 amino acids.

This clonotype was seen a handful of times. This chain connects TRBV20-1 to TRBJ1-1, with 8 positions matching TRBD1. Per germline, CDR1 DFQATT and CDR2 SNEGSKA (reference sequence). Trimming removed 6 bases from V and 1 base from J; junction bases left unmatched: 7. This CDR3 is 14 amino acids long. The CDR3 bases are TGCAGTGCGAACAGGGGGTGGCGGAACACTGAAGCTTTCTTT. This gives the protein CSANRGWRNTEAFF.

The chain recombines TRBV7-9 with TRBJ1-4; D gene ambiguous. CDR1 and CDR2 from the germline V gene are SEHNR and FQNEAQ (reference sequence). This CDR3 is 13 amino acids long. The V gene lost 5 bases and the J gene lost 5 bases, with 9 bases spanning the gap. The CDR3 region is CASSNLKNEKLFF. In DNA, the CDR3 is TGTGCCAGCAGCAACCTTAAGAATGAAAAACTGTTTTTT.

This clonotype was counted many times. The V gene is TRBV20-1, the J gene TRBJ1-2, with 9 positions matching TRBD1. The CDR3 length is 14 residues. CDR1 and CDR2 (germline): DFQATT, SNEGSKA (reference sequence). This CDR3 is CSGKWTGVGYGYTF. The CDR3 bases are TGCAGCGGCAAATGGACAGGGGTTGGCTATGGCTACACCTTC.

This clonotype was detected ten times or more. The CDR3 DNA follows: TGTGCCAGCAGGGGGGTGATTAATGAAAAACTGTTTTTT. Its translation: CASRGVINEKLFF. This chain joins TRBV2 and TRBJ1-4; a weak D match, TRBD1 (5 bases). Trimming left V 6 bases short and J 4 bases short, with 9 bases between. This CDR3 has 13 amino acids. Germline V gene sequence: CDR1 SNHLY, CDR2 FYNNEI.

This clonotype appeared many times. The V gene is TRBV6-2 or TRBV6-3, the J gene TRBJ1-5; D is perhaps TRBD1 (6 bases). The ends were cut back, 6 bases at V and 5 bases at J, with 11 bases in the middle. CDR1 and CDR2 (germline): MNHEY, SVGEGT. This CDR3 has 13 amino acids. DNA of the CDR3: TGTGCCAGCAGACAGGGTTTTTATCAGCCCCAGCATTTT. It encodes CASRQGFYQPQHF.

To note about this clonotype: This may come from a read error, since a much larger clone is one base off. The rearrangement links TRBV30 to TRBJ1-4, with TRBD1 matching over 7 bases. The CDR3 runs to 16 residues. Germline trimming cut 0 bases from V and 9 bases from J; bases unmatched to any gene: 13. Germline values: CDR1 GTSNPN, CDR2 SVGIG (reference sequence). This CDR3 is CAWSVQGTALNKKLFF. CDR3 DNA sequence: TGTGCCTGGAGTGTACAAGGGACAGCACTAAATAAAAAACTGTTTTTT.

This sequence joins TRBV30 and TRBJ1-5, with D perhaps TRBD1 (5 bases). V lost 2 bases, J lost 0 bases, and 11 bases lay in between. CDR1 and CDR2 from the germline V gene are GTSNPN and SVGIG (reference sequence). This CDR3 is 15 amino acids long. CDR3 nucleotide sequence: TGTGCCTGGAGTTCGGACACCTATAGCAATCAGCCCCAGCATTTT. Amino acids: CAWSSDTYSNQPQHF.

This clonotype was counted a few times. The chain joins TRBV6-2 or TRBV6-3 to TRBJ2-4, with 11 bases that match TRBD1. The germline CDR1 and CDR2 sequences are MNHEY and SVGEGT. V lost 6 bases to trimming and J lost 1 base; unmatched junction nucleotides: 11. The CDR3 totals 18 residues. The chain's CDR3 is CASRPTLRDRGAKNIQYF. CDR3 in DNA: TGTGCCAGCAGACCCACCCTCCGGGACAGGGGGGCCAAAAACATTCAGTACTTC.

This clonotype appeared a few times. The chain couples TRBV7-3 to TRBJ2-6; a possible D gene is TRBD2 (6 bases). The CDR3 totals 16 residues. The germline gives CDR1 SGHTA, CDR2 FQGTGA. V shed 1 base and J shed 0 bases, with 7 bases lying between them. CDR3 in amino acids: CASSLMGGSGANVLTF. The CDR3 bases are TGTGCCAGCAGCTTAATGGGGGGCTCTGGGGCCAACGTCCTGACTTTC.

There are many counts of this clonotype. The J gene is TRBJ1-1, the V gene TRBV12-3 or TRBV12-4; a possible D gene is TRBD1 (6 bases). The CDR3 covers 14 residues. V was trimmed by 3 bases and J by 1 base, leaving 9 bases between them. CDR3 nucleotide sequence: TGTGCCAGCAGTTTCCAGGGGACGAACACTGAAGCTTTCTTT. Its translation is CASSFQGTNTEAFF.

This clonotype has more than one count but fewer than ten. V gene TRBV3-1 combines with J gene TRBJ2-2; TRBD1 might be the D (5 bases). CDR1 and CDR2 (germline): LGHDT, YNNKEL (reference sequence). There are 16 residues in the CDR3. With 0 bases removed from V and 2 bases from J, the gap between germline ends came to 10 bases. CDR3: CASSQEGQGNTGELFF. CDR3 sequence (DNA): TGTGCCAGCAGCCAAGAGGGCCAGGGCAACACCGGGGAGCTGTTTTTT.

This clonotype was recorded many times. The CDR3 here is CSAAEGGAYGYTF. In nucleotides, the CDR3 is TGCAGTGCTGCTGAAGGCGGGGCCTATGGCTACACCTTC. J is TRBJ1-2 and V is TRBV20-1, with TRBD1 as a possible D gene (5 bases). The V gene's germline CDR1 is DFQATT and CDR2 SNEGSKA (reference sequence). This CDR3 comprises 13 residues. V was shortened by 5 bases and J by 4 bases, with 14 bases between the two germline ends.

This chain uses TRBV6-6 with TRBJ2-7; weak D call: TRBD1 (5 bases). The CDR3 spans 13 residues. Trimming took 0 bases from V and 6 from J, leaving 9 bases between them. CDR1 MNHNY and CDR2 SVGAGI come from the germline V gene (reference sequence). The CDR3 loop is CASSYSRVGEQYF. CDR3 in DNA: TGTGCCAGCAGTTACTCCAGGGTAGGCGAGCAGTACTTC.

The table lists this clonotype with many counts. The DNA of the CDR3 is TGTGCCAGCAGCTTACAGCCAGATAAGAACTATGGCTACACCTTC. Protein product: CASSLQPDKNYGYTF. V gene TRBV7-2 combines with J gene TRBJ1-2; D is unresolved. Deletions cut 2 bases from V and 2 bases from J, with 12 bases between. The CDR3 covers 15 residues. CDR1 and CDR2 from the germline V gene are SGHTA and FQGNSA.

Concerning this clonotype itself: A single base separates this from a much larger clone, so it may be a read error. The rearrangement links TRBV6-2 or TRBV6-3 to TRBJ2-1; no firm D call. The CDR3 has 11 amino acids. Germline values: CDR1 MNHEY, CDR2 SVGEGT. CDR3 nucleotide sequence: TGTGCCAGCAGTTACAGAAATGGGCAGTTCTTC. Its protein is CASSYRNGQFF.

Written as DNA, the CDR3 is TGTGCCAGCAGCCTGAAGGGGGTATGGACCGGGGAGCTGTTTTTT. Encoded protein: CASSLKGVWTGELFF. This chain links TRBV7-9 with TRBJ2-2; tentatively, D is TRBD1 (6 bases). V lost 5 bases and J lost 5, with 15 bases in between. The CDR3 is made up of 15 amino acids. Germline V gives CDR1 SEHNR, CDR2 FQNEAQ (reference sequence). The entire variable domain, with the rest obtained from reference TRBV7-9 and TRBJ2-2, is as follows: DTGVSQNPRHKITKRGQNVTFRCDPISEHNRLYWYRQTLGQGPEFLTYFQNEAQLEKSRLLSDRFSAERPKGSFSTLEIQRTEQGDSAMYLCASSLKGVWTGELFFGEGSRLTVL.

This clonotype occurred many times. V gene TRBV11-2 combines with J gene TRBJ2-2; D may be TRBD2 (5 bases). V lost 6 bases and J 4 bases, leaving 18 bases between the germline ends. The CDR3 covers 16 residues. Germline V gene sequence: CDR1 SGHAT, CDR2 FQNNGV. CDR3 sequence (DNA): TGTGCCAGCAGGTCCTTGTTCGGACTTCTCACCGGGGAGCTGTTTTTT. It translates to CASRSLFGLLTGELFF.

This clonotype was seen at least ten times. This chain joins TRBV20-1 and TRBJ2-7, with D perhaps TRBD1 (6 bases). V was trimmed by 7 bases and J by 4 bases, leaving 20 bases between them. The CDR3 spans 14 residues. Germline V CDR1 and CDR2: DFQATT, SNEGSKA (reference sequence). CDR3 sequence: CSVTPRQVEYEQYF. The CDR3 DNA is TGCAGTGTTACTCCCCGACAGGTTGAATACGAGCAGTACTTC.

This clonotype was counted many times. DNA for the CDR3: TGTGCCAGCAGCCAAAACAGGGTCTTCCAAGAGACCCAGTACTTC. Translated, it gives CASSQNRVFQETQYF. The V gene is TRBV7-8, the J gene TRBJ2-5, with D possibly being TRBD1 (6 bases). This CDR3 comprises 15 residues. Germline CDR1 is SGHVS and CDR2 is FQNEAQ. Trimming pared 5 bases from V and 1 base from J, leaving 14 bases between.

There are many counts of this clonotype. V usage is TRBV18 and J usage is TRBJ1-4; 8 bases agree with TRBD1. CDR1 and CDR2 from the germline V gene are KGHSH and LQKENI. V lost 4 bases, J lost 11 bases, and 9 bases stayed unmatched. This CDR3 is 14 amino acids long. The CDR3 region has the DNA TGTGCCAGCTCACTCCAGGGGGCGATGGCGAAACTGTTTTTT. Protein: CASSLQGAMAKLFF. Filled out from reference TRBV18 and TRBJ1-4, the complete variable domain reads NAGVMQNPRHLVRRRGQEARLRCSPMKGHSHVYWYRQLPEEGLKFMVYLQKENIIDESGMPKERFSAEFPKEGPSILRIQQVVRGDSAAYFCASSLQGAMAKLFFGSGTQLSVL.

This clonotype was seen just once. The rearrangement joins TRBV27 to TRBJ1-1; TRBD1 is a possible D gene (5 bases). Germline assignment: CDR1 MNHEY and CDR2 SMNVEV (reference sequence). V lost 5 bases and J 3 bases, leaving 19 bases between the germline ends. The CDR3 contains 16 residues. CDR3 nucleotide sequence: TGTGCCAGCAGTGATCCCCCAGGGACGGGGTACACTGAAGCTTTCTTT. Encoded protein: CASSDPPGTGYTEAFF.

This clonotype appeared many times. The genes are TRBV28 and TRBJ1-1, with D hard to call. V lost 7 bases and J 2 bases, leaving 11 bases between the germline ends. This CDR3 has 13 amino acids. Germline loops: CDR1 MDHEN, CDR2 SYDVKM. CDR3 region: CASTEATNTEAFF. For the CDR3, the DNA is TGTGCCAGCACGGAGGCAACAAACACTGAAGCTTTCTTT.

This clonotype occurred many times. The chain links TRBV27 to TRBJ1-5; 7 bases line up with TRBD1. Germline lookup yields CDR1 MNHEY and CDR2 SMNVEV (reference sequence). V was clipped by 6 bases and J by 2 bases; unmatched bases: 13. This CDR3 comprises 17 residues. The CDR3 reads CASRKDTGARGNQPQHF. The DNA for the CDR3 is TGTGCCAGCAGAAAGGACACAGGGGCGCGGGGCAATCAGCCCCAGCATTTT.

Comments on this clonotype: A much larger clone lies a single base off, so this may be a read error. V and J are TRBV24-1 and TRBJ2-5, with D unclear. Per germline, CDR1 KGHDR and CDR2 SFDVKD. This CDR3 comprises 13 residues. The V end was cut by 5 bases, the J end by 0 bases, with 6 bases between. The CDR3 is CATSGQYQETQYF. The CDR3 DNA is TGTGCCACCAGTGGTCAGTACCAAGAGACCCAGTACTTC.